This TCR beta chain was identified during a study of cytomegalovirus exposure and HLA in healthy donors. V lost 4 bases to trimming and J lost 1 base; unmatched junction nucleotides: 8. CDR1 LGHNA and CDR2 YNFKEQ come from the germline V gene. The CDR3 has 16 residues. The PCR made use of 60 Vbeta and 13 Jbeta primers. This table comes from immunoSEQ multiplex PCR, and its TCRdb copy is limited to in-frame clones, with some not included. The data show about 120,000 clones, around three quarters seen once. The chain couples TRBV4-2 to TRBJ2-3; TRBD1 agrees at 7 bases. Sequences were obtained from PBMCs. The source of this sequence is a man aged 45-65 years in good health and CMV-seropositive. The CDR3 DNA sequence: TGTGCCAGCAGCCGCTGGACAGGCGCCGGCACAGATACGCAGTATTTT. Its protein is CASSRWTGAGTDTQYF.